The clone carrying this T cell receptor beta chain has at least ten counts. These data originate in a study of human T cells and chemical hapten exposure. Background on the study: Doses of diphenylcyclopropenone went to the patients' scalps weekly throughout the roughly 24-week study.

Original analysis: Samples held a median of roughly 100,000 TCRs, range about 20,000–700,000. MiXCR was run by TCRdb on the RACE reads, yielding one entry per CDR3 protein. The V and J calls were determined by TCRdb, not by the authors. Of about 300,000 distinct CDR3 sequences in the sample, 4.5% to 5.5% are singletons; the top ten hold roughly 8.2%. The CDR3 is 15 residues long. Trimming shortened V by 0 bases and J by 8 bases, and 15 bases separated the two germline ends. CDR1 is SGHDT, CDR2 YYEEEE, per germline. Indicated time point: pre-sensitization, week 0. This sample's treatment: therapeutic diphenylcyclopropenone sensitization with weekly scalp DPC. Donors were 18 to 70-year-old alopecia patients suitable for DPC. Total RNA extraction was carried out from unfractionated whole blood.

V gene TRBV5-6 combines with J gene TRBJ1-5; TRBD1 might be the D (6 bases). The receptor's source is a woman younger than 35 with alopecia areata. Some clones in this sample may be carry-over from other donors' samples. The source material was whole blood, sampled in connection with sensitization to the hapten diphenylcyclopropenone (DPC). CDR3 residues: CASSLGPGQREPQHF. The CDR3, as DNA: TGTGCCAGCAGCTTGGGACCGGGACAAAGGGAGCCCCAGCATTTT. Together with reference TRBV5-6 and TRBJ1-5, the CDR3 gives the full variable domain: DAGVTQSPTHLIKTRGQQVTLRCSPKSGHDTVSWYQQALGQGPQFIFQYYEEEERQRGNFPDRFSGHQFPNYSSELNVNALLLGDSALYLCASSLGPGQREPQHFGDGTRLSIL.